This T cell receptor (beta chain) appears in the sequencing data of a study of T cells in Graves' hyperthyroidism and ophthalmopathy. TCR beta CDR3 region amplification was performed from RNA transcripts. A set of HTBI primers served as the primers for a first-round RT-PCR of the TCR CDR3. TCRdb reanalysed the multiplex PCR reads using MiXCR and keeps one entry per CDR3 protein. The sample yields around 180,000 distinct CDR3 sequences, about 17% seen once. PBMCs were sourced from about 10 ml fresh peripheral blood. Study-wide points: Researchers report that a 13 V-J model separated ophthalmopathy from stable hyperthyroidism. Blood held most thyroid clonotypes expanded above 0.001 frequency. It was a median about seven months before onset that the model predicted ophthalmopathy.

Many counts were recorded for this clonotype. Its antigen is unknown. Sequenced material: blood. The receptor comes from a woman in her fifties or sixties with Graves' hyperthyroidism.

In DNA, the CDR3 is TGCAGTGCTCCGGGACTCCAGTACAATGAGCAGTTCTTC. Amino acids: CSAPGLQYNEQFF. The chain is built from TRBV20-1 and TRBJ2-1; D is perhaps TRBD2 (6 bases). V was cut by 5 bases and J by 4 bases, with 12 bases left in between. The germline gives CDR1 DFQATT, CDR2 SNEGSKA (reference sequence). This CDR3 has 13 amino acids.